This is a list of T cell receptor beta chains from one sample in a study of shared clonotypes between healthy human individuals. Method: immunoSEQ multiplex PCR; TCRdb's copy keeps in-frame clones and lacks some. The sample gives hundreds of thousands of clones, roughly 80% of which show up once; roughly an eighth is in the top ten. Sequencing was carried out using PBMCs. The receptors stem from a woman aged 40 to 50 in good health. Some clones in this sample may be carry-over from other donors' samples. Both conserved end residues are part of each CDR3. A D gene is named only where the DNA matches it firmly. Where a row states a size, it is once, few, many or the class of an expanded clone; other rows omit it.

TRBD1	TRBV2	-	TRBJ1-5	CASIRDRNQPQHF	TGTGCCAGCATCCGGGACAGAAATCAGCCCCAGCATTTT
TRBD1	TRBV28	-	TRBJ2-7	CASSLYGTGPYEQYF	TGTGCCAGCAGTTTATATGGGACAGGGCCCTACGAGCAGTACTTC
TRBD1	TRBV5-1	-	TRBJ1-1	CASSLAGGQTTEAFF	TGCGCCAGCAGCTTGGCAGGGGGCCAGACCACTGAAGCTTTCTTT
TRBD1	TRBV2	-	TRBJ1-6	CASTFRDRDSPLHF	TGTGCCAGCACGTTCCGGGACAGGGATTCACCCCTCCACTTT
-	TRBV7-3	-	TRBJ2-6	CASSLRGAPGANVLTF	TGTGCCAGCTCCCTTCGGGGAGCCCCTGGGGCCAACGTCCTGACTTTC
-	TRBV28	-	TRBJ2-1	CASSLVGGQSSYNEQFF	TGTGCCAGCAGTTTAGTAGGGGGGCAGAGCTCCTACAATGAGCAGTTCTTC
TRBD2	TRBV7-6	-	TRBJ2-5	CASSLGTSGQETQYF	TGTGCCAGCAGCTTAGGGACTAGCGGCCAAGAGACCCAGTACTTC
-	TRBV28	-	TRBJ2-5	CATLLTNGETQYF	TGTGCCACCCTCCTGACAAACGGCGAGACCCAGTACTTC
-	TRBV9	few	TRBJ1-4	CASSVGLANEKLFF	TGTGCCAGCAGCGTAGGCCTGGCGAATGAAAAACTGTTTTTT
-	TRBV21-1	-	TRBJ2-2	CAFNRGRATGELFF	TGTGCCTTTAACCGCGGGAGGGCCACCGGGGAGCTGTTTTTT
-	TRBV28	-	TRBJ1-2	CASSLTTGPYYGYTF	TGTGCCAGCAGTTTAACGACAGGACCTTACTATGGCTACACCTTC
-	TRBV6-1	-	TRBJ2-7	CANRDSGSYEQYF	TGTGCCAACCGGGACTCCGGGTCCTACGAGCAGTACTTC
TRBD1	TRBV7-7	-	TRBJ2-5	CASSPTGLRETQYF	TGTGCCAGCAGCCCGACAGGGCTGCGGGAGACCCAGTACTTC
-	TRBV7-2	once	TRBJ2-7	CASSRRGGEQYF	TGTGCCAGCAGCCGGAGGGGGGGCGAGCAGTACTTC
-	TRBV7-8	-	TRBJ2-2	CASSLRDNGWGGELFF	TGTGCCAGCAGCCTGCGGGACAACGGGTGGGGCGGGGAGCTGTTTTTT
-	TRBV19	-	TRBJ2-7	CASSPRGAGSYEQYF	TGTGCCAGTAGTCCCCGAGGGGCCGGTTCCTACGAGCAGTACTTC
-	TRBV29-1	-	TRBJ1-1	CSASEGTNTEAFF	TGCAGCGCGTCGGAGGGAACAAACACTGAAGCTTTCTTT
TRBD1	TRBV5-5	-	TRBJ1-1	CASSSTGGIGEAFF	TGTGCCAGCAGCTCCACAGGGGGCATTGGTGAAGCTTTCTTT
-	TRBV15	-	TRBJ2-3	CATSWAADTQYF	TGTGCCACCAGCTGGGCGGCAGATACGCAGTATTTT
-	TRBV5-1	-	TRBJ1-1	CASSLAPGNTEAFF	TGCGCCAGCAGCTTGGCCCCCGGGAACACTGAAGCTTTCTTT
-	TRBV7-2	-	TRBJ2-7	CASSTRSYDSYEQYF	TGTGCCAGCAGCACCAGGTCTTACGACTCCTACGAGCAGTACTTC
-	TRBV7-9	-	TRBJ2-1	CASSLDGISYNEQFF	TGTGCCAGCAGCTTAGACGGGATCTCCTACAATGAGCAGTTCTTC
-	TRBV27	-	TRBJ2-5	CASSLYRSDPKGTQYF	TGTGCCAGCAGTTTATATAGGAGCGACCCTAAAGGGACCCAGTACTTC
-	TRBV5-4	-	TRBJ1-1	CASSQGQRNTEAFF	TGTGCCAGCAGCCAGGGACAACGGAACACTGAAGCTTTCTTT
TRBD2	TRBV2	-	TRBJ2-2	CASSVLAGHTGELFF	TGTGCCAGCAGTGTACTAGCGGGACATACCGGGGAGCTGTTTTTT
-	TRBV30	-	TRBJ1-2	CAWSASLRFWDGYTF	TGTGCCTGGAGTGCCAGCCTTCGTTTTTGGGATGGCTACACCTTC
-	TRBV18	-	TRBJ2-3	CASSPSLGATDTQYF	TGTGCCAGCTCACCATCACTAGGCGCCACAGATACGCAGTATTTT
-	TRBV18	many	TRBJ2-1	CASSQSGFDNEQFF	TGTGCCAGCTCACAGAGCGGGTTTGACAATGAGCAGTTCTTC
-	TRBV11-1	-	TRBJ2-7	CASSWAGGYEQYF	TGTGCCAGCAGCTGGGCAGGAGGGTACGAGCAGTACTTC
TRBD2	TRBV5-4	once	TRBJ2-3	CASSSFHSGMPQYF	TGTGCCAGCAGCTCTTTTCATAGCGGGATGCCGCAGTATTTT
-	TRBV5-6	-	TRBJ2-7	CASSLGGLYEQYF	TGTGCCAGCAGCTTGGGCGGACTCTACGAGCAGTACTTC
-	TRBV7-2	-	TRBJ2-5	CASSASGEQETQYF	TGTGCCAGCAGCGCCTCAGGGGAACAAGAGACCCAGTACTTC
-	TRBV7-3	once	TRBJ2-1	CASSFSGNPNEQFF	TGTGCCAGCAGCTTTTCCGGGAATCCCAATGAGCAGTTCTTC
-	TRBV19	-	TRBJ1-2	CASRDSLTYGYTF	TGTGCCAGTAGGGACAGCCTCACCTATGGCTACACCTTC
TRBD2	TRBV9	-	TRBJ2-5	CASSPRAGEFPETQYF	TGTGCCAGCAGCCCACGAGCGGGAGAGTTTCCAGAGACCCAGTACTTC
-	TRBV20-1	-	TRBJ1-2	CSATGLYGYTF	TGCAGTGCCACAGGGTTATATGGCTACACCTTC
TRBD2	TRBV4-2	once	TRBJ2-1	CASSPGLAGGPGNEQFF	TGTGCCAGCAGCCCCGGACTAGCGGGAGGGCCCGGCAATGAGCAGTTCTTC
TRBD1	TRBV30	-	TRBJ2-7	CAWRNRGTYEQYF	TGTGCCTGGAGAAACAGGGGCACCTACGAGCAGTACTTC
-	TRBV27	-	TRBJ2-1	CASSLKYPRDEQFF	TGTGCCAGCAGTTTAAAGTATCCCAGGGATGAGCAGTTCTTC
-	TRBV6-1	many	TRBJ2-7	CASSETQGIRYEQYF	TGTGCCAGCAGTGAGACGCAGGGGATCAGGTACGAGCAGTACTTC
-	TRBV2	-	TRBJ2-1	CASSGGPSSYNEQFF	TGTGCCAGCAGTGGGGGTCCGAGCTCCTACAATGAGCAGTTCTTC
TRBD1	TRBV15	-	TRBJ2-7	CATSRGVPGQGGSYEQYF	TGTGCCACCAGCAGAGGCGTGCCGGGACAGGGGGGCTCCTACGAGCAGTACTTC
TRBD2	TRBV5-1	-	TRBJ2-3	CASSWERRGDTQYF	TGCGCCAGCAGCTGGGAACGGCGGGGGGATACGCAGTATTTT
-	TRBV5-1	-	TRBJ1-1	CASSLDPSGQGTEAFF	TGCGCCAGCAGCTTGGACCCATCAGGGCAAGGAACTGAAGCTTTCTTT
TRBD1	TRBV2	large	TRBJ2-2	CASSGTGVGLTGELFF	TGTGCCAGCTCCGGGACAGGGGTCGGTCTCACCGGGGAGCTGTTTTTT
-	TRBV27	-	TRBJ1-1	CASSSPPRNTEAFF	TGTGCCAGCAGTTCCCCCCCCAGGAACACTGAAGCTTTCTTT